This T cell receptor (beta chain) was captured by sequencing in a study of blood T cell repertoires in COVID-19. Whole-study context: PBMCs, B-cell-depleted T cells, or T cells were the source of the cDNA or gDNA that made up the material.

Per the study methods: Amplification of reference gene primers was used by the study to estimate nucleated cell counts. Assay used: immunoSEQ multiplex PCR; TCRdb lists only in-frame clones, some missing. The DNA was the basis for D and trimming; V, J and clone size are from that table. Here the sample spans about 200,000 clones, roughly 84% being singletons. CDR1 is SGHRS and CDR2 is YFSETQ in the germline V gene. The CDR3 consists of 15 residues. Trimming at V came to 4 bases and at J to 4 bases, leaving 10 bases not matched to a gene. The chain couples TRBV5-1 to TRBJ1-1, with 7 positions matching TRBD1. The sequenced material came from peripheral blood. The receptor's source is a woman aged 80 or over with acute or convalescent COVID-19. The DNA for the CDR3 is TGCGCCAGCAGCCTTCCGGGACAGATCGCCACTGAAGCTTTCTTT. Protein sequence: CASSLPGQIATEAFF.